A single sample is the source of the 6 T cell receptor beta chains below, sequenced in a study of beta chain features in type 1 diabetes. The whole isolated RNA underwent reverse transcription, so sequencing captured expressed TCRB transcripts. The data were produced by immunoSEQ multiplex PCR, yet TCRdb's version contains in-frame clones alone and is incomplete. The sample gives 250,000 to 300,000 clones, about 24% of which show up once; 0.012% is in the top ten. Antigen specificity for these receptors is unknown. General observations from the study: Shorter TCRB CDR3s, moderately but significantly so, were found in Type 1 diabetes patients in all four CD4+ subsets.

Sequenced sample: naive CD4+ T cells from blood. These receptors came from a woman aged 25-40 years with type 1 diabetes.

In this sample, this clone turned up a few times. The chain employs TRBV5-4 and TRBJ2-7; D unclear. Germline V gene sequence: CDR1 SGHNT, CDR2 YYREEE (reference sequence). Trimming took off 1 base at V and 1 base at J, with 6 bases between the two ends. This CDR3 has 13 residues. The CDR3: CASSLPQSYEQYF. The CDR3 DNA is TGTGCCAGCAGCTTGCCACAGTCCTACGAGCAGTACTTC.

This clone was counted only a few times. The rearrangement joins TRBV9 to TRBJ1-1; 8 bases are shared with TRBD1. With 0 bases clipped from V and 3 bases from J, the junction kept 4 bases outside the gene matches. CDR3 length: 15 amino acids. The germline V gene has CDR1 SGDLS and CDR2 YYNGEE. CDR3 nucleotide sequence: TGTGCCAGCAGCGTAGTTCAGGGGGCGTACACTGAAGCTTTCTTT. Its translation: CASSVVQGAYTEAFF.

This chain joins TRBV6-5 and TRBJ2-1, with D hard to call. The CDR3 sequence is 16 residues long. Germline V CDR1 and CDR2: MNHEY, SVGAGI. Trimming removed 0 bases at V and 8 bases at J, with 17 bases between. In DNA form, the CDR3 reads TGTGCCAGCAGTTACTCGAGTTCTTCGGTAACAGATGAGCAGTTCTTC. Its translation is CASSYSSSSVTDEQFF.

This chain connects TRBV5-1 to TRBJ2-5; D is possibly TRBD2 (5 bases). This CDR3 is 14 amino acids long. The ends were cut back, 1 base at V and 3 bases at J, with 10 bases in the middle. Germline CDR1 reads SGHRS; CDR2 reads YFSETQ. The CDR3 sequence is CASSLNVGEETQYF. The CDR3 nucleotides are TGCGCCAGCAGCTTGAATGTCGGGGAAGAGACCCAGTACTTC.

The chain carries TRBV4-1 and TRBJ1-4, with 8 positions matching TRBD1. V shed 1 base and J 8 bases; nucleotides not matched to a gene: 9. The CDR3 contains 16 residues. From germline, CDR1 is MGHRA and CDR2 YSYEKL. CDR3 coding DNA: TGCGCCAGCAGCCAAGTGGGAGGACAGGGACGAGAAAAACTGTTTTTT. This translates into CASSQVGGQGREKLFF.

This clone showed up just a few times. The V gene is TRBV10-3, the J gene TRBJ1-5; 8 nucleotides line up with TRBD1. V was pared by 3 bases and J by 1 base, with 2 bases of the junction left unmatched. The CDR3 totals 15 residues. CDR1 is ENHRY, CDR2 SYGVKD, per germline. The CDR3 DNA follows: TGTGCCATCAGTGACGGACAGGGAAGCAATCAGCCCCAGCATTTT. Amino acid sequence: CAISDGQGSNQPQHF.